This entry features one T cell receptor beta chain sequence. Its specificity is not known. Doses given second, at about 4 or about 12 weeks, were pooled. The data belong to a study of T cell responses to AZD1222 COVID-19 vaccine. Whole-study results and caveats: Among vaccine-associated CD4 TCRs, coverage spanned spike, with dominance at 160-218 and 743-854. Baseline seropositivity occurred in only a handful of AZD1222 recipients. Clonal diversity was possibly underestimated, and white British individuals and females predominated among donors.

Clones were sequenced by immunoSEQ multiplex PCR, and TCRdb holds only the in-frame ones, with some missing. This sample has roughly 150,000 clones, with around 94% found just once. V was cut by 3 bases and J by 0 bases, with 27 bases left in between. This CDR3 has 21 residues. CDR1 is MDHEN, CDR2 SYDVKM, per germline. The chain couples TRBV28 to TRBJ2-1; tentatively, D is TRBD2 (5 bases). This sample comprised peripheral blood, obtained 28 days after the second AZD1222 dose. The clonotype was recovered from an adult who received the AZD1222 COVID-19 vaccine. The CDR3 coding sequence is TGTGCCAGCAGTTTCTCCCCCTGGGGATCGGGTAGCGTGACCTCCTACAATGAGCAGTTCTTC. It is translated as CASSFSPWGSGSVTSYNEQFF.